A selection of T cell receptor beta chains follows, all from one sample in a study of T cells in Graves' hyperthyroidism and ophthalmopathy. One entry per CDR3 protein, called by TCRdb with MiXCR from the multiplex PCR reads. The data contain hundreds of thousands of distinct CDR3 sequences, around 42% of them seen just once; the ten biggest clones take up approximately 8.2%. Sequenced: peripheral blood or thyroid tissue (not recorded which). The origin of the receptors is a woman aged 18-35 years with Graves' hyperthyroidism. Both conserved end residues are trimmed from each CDR3. Expanded clones are given a class, and other clones once, few, many or no size at all.

>many|TRBJ1-4|TRBV24-1|11
ATSDGFNEKLF
>.|TRBJ1-2|TRBV7-2|12
VSSLSSDNYGYT
>few|TRBJ2-5|TRBV7-9|12
ASSYGLDTETQY
>few|TRBJ2-7|TRBV29-1|10
SVERGSHEQY
>many|TRBJ1-6|TRBV20-1|11
SASGPVPSPLH
>many|TRBJ2-5|TRBV7-9|12
ASSSTSGKETQY
>many|TRBJ1-2|TRBV10-2|11
ASSGQPYYGYT
>.|TRBJ2-7|TRBV11-1|11
ASSRTGINEQY
>.|TRBJ2-7|TRBV29-1|11
SPAPGQAYEQY
>.|TRBJ2-6|TRBV19|16
ASSMRLQLSSGANVLT
>.|TRBJ1-3|TRBV12-5|13
ASGLVRGTGNTIY
>.|TRBJ1-1|TRBV5-1|12
ASSSPDRPGEAF
>.|TRBJ2-7|TRBV7-9|11
ASSRDGPLEQY
>many|TRBJ2-5|TRBV3-1|11
ASSQDTGETQY
>.|TRBJ2-7|TRBV29-1|13
SVLVEWQGSYEQY
>.|TRBJ1-5|TRBV12-3/TRBV12-4|12
ASSLRRGDQPQH
>.|TRBJ1-1|TRBV20-1|10
SARAVNTEAF
>few|TRBJ2-7|TRBV2|12
AILTGTGSREQY
>few|TRBJ2-2|TRBV2|14
AIREGTTAGSGELF
>few|TRBJ1-6|TRBV19|14
ASSSRTNAYNSPLH
>once|TRBJ2-7|TRBV25-1|11
ASTGTGMNEQY
>.|TRBJ1-3|TRBV25-1|15
ASSPTPTVLSGNTIY